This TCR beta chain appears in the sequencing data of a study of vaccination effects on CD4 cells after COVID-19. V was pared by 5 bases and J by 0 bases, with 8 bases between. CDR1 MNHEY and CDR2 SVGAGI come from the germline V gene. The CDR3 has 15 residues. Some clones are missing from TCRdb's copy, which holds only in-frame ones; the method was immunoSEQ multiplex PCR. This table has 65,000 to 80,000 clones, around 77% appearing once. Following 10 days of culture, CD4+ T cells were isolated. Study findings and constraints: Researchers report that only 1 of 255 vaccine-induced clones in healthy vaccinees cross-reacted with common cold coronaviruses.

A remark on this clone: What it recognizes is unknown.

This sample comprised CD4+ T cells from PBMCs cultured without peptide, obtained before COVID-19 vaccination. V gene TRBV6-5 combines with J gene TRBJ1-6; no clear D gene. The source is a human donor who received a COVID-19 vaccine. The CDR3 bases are TGTGCCAGCAGTCGAACCAGCTCCTATAATTCACCCCTCCACTTT. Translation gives CASSRTSSYNSPLHF.